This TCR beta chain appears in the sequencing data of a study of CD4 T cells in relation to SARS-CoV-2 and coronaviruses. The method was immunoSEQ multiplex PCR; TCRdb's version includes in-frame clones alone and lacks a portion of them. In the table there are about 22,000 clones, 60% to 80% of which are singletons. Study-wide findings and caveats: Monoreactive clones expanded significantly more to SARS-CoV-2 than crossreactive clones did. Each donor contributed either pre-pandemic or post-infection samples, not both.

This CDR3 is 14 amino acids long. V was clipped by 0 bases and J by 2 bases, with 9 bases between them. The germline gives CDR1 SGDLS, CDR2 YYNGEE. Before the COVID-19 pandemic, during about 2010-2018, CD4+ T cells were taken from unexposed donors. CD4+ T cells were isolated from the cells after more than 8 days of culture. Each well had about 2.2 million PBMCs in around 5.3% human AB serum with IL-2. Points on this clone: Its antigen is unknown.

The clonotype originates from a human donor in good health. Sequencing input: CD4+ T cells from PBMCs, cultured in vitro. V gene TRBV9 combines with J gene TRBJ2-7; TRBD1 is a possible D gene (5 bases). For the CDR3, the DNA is TGTGCCAGCAGCGTAGGCCCCAGGGCCTACGAGCAGTACTTC. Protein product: CASSVGPRAYEQYF.